A single sample gave rise to the 21 T cell receptor beta chains below, sequenced in a study of T cells after yellow fever vaccination. MiXCR, run by TCRdb on the 5' RACE reads, gives a single entry per CDR3 protein. Here the sample spans about 16,000 distinct CDR3 sequences, over 3.5% being singletons. This specimen was PBMCs, either bulk or a sorted T-cell subset (CD4+, CD8+, memory, or dextramer-sorted; not recorded which), taken 15 days after the yellow fever booster vaccination. The receptors originated from a man aged 25 to 40 who received the YFV17D yellow fever vaccine.

By share, this clonotype ranks as medium-sized (0.01 to 0.1%). The chain joins TRBV5-1 to TRBJ2-3; D call uncertain. The germline gives CDR1 SGHRS, CDR2 YFSETQ. The germline V and J ends were trimmed by 3 bases and 1 base, with 15 bases remaining between them. The CDR3 is 16 amino acids. The CDR3 DNA reads as TGCGCCAGCAGCTCAGGACGGTCTCTAGGCACAGATACGCAGTATTTT. It codes for CASSSGRSLGTDTQYF.

At least ten counts were recorded for this clonotype. V is TRBV5-1 and J is TRBJ2-5, with TRBD2 identical over 9 bases. The CDR3 consists of 16 residues. The V gene's germline CDR1 is SGHRS and CDR2 YFSETQ. V shed 4 bases and J 3 bases; nucleotides not matched to a gene: 10. CDR3 loop: CASSGLAGAPEETQYF. The CDR3 DNA sequence: TGCGCCAGCAGCGGATTAGCGGGAGCCCCGGAAGAGACCCAGTACTTC. The whole variable domain, remainder taken from reference TRBV5-1 and TRBJ2-5, is KAGVTQTPRYLIKTRGQQVTLSCSPISGHRSVSWYQQTPGQGLQFLFEYFSETQRNKGNFPGRFSGRQFSNSRSEMNVSTLELGDSALYLCASSGLAGAPEETQYFGPGTRLLVL.

This clonotype appeared many times. This chain connects TRBV12-3 or TRBV12-4 to TRBJ2-2, with 7 positions matching TRBD1. J lost 9 bases, V lost 5 bases, and 6 bases had no gene match. CDR3 length: 13 amino acids. The CDR3 sequence: CASSLTGDRELFF. CDR3 DNA sequence: TGTGCCAGCAGTCTAACAGGGGACCGGGAGCTGTTTTTT.

This clonotype has a count of ten or more. The V and J genes are TRBV6-2 or TRBV6-3 and TRBJ2-6, with TRBD2 identical over 8 bases. This CDR3 contains 17 residues. Germline assignment: CDR1 MNHEY and CDR2 SVGEGT. V lost 2 bases to trimming and J lost 0 bases; unmatched junction nucleotides: 3. The CDR3 spells CASSYSGGLSGANVLTF. The CDR3 coding sequence is TGTGCCAGCAGTTACAGCGGGGGCCTCTCTGGGGCCAACGTCCTGACTTTC.

Many counts were recorded for this clonotype. V is TRBV20-1 and J is TRBJ2-7; D is uncertain. The CDR3 runs to 11 residues. The ends were cut back, 3 bases at V and 6 bases at J, with 9 bases in the middle. From germline, CDR1 is DFQATT and CDR2 SNEGSKA (reference sequence). In DNA form, the CDR3 reads TGCAGTGCTAGCTTTAGAGCCGAGCAGTACTTC. This codes for CSASFRAEQYF.

This clonotype was detected ten times or more. This chain joins TRBV19 and TRBJ2-1; D remains unclear. V shed 3 bases and J shed 5 bases, with 11 bases lying between them. Germline CDR1 LNHDA, CDR2 SQIVND (reference sequence). The length of the CDR3 is 14 residues. CDR3: CASSILGENNEQFF. The CDR3 DNA follows: TGTGCCAGTAGTATCTTGGGCGAAAACAATGAGCAGTTCTTC.

Sample share makes this clonotype medium-sized. The gene calls are TRBV12-3 or TRBV12-4 and TRBJ2-7; 7 bases fit TRBD2. V was clipped by 3 bases and J by 3 bases; unmatched bases: 2. The CDR3 is 13 amino acids. The DNA of the CDR3 is TGTGCCAGCAGTTTCTCTAGCGGCTACGAGCAGTACTTC. Translation: CASSFSSGYEQYF.

This clonotype was counted at least ten times. The chain couples TRBV7-2 to TRBJ2-1; 7 bases map to TRBD2. CDR3 length equals 16 residues. Per germline, CDR1 SGHTA and CDR2 FQGNSA. V lost 1 base, J lost 6 bases, and 9 bases stayed unmatched. The CDR3 sequence: CASSLVAAGLSNEQFF. In DNA form, the CDR3 reads TGTGCCAGCAGCTTAGTGGCAGCGGGACTTTCCAATGAGCAGTTCTTC.

This clonotype was observed many times. The V and J genes are TRBV11-1 and TRBJ2-5; 7 bases align to TRBD2. Per the germline V gene, CDR1 is SGHAT and CDR2 is FQDESV (reference sequence). The CDR3 consists of 14 residues. Losses at the gene ends were 3 bases for V and 6 bases for J; bases not matched to a gene: 7. In DNA form, the CDR3 reads TGTGCCAGCAGCTTGGGGGGGATCCCGAAGACCCAGTACTTC. It translates to CASSLGGIPKTQYF.

This clonotype was recorded at least ten times. The chain couples TRBV5-1 to TRBJ2-2; D may correspond to TRBD1 or TRBD2 (5 bases each). CDR1 and CDR2 from the germline V gene are SGHRS and YFSETQ. The CDR3 sequence is 18 residues long. Trimming stripped 0 bases from V and 5 bases from J, with 20 bases between. The CDR3 loop reads CASSLGAPGPGVTGELFF. The DNA for the CDR3 is TGCGCCAGCAGCTTGGGGGCTCCGGGACCCGGAGTAACCGGGGAGCTGTTTTTT.

This clonotype was detected many times. The gene calls are TRBV7-2 and TRBJ2-3, with TRBD1 matching over 10 bases. This CDR3 region has 17 residues. With V trimmed by 4 bases and J by 9 bases, 16 bases remained unmatched. Per germline, CDR1 SGHTA and CDR2 FQGNSA. Here the CDR3 reads CASSSRQGAKERGTQYF. The DNA of the CDR3 is TGTGCCAGCAGCTCGCGACAGGGGGCGAAGGAGCGGGGGACGCAGTATTTT.

There are many counts of this clonotype. The V gene is TRBV14, the J gene TRBJ2-3; perhaps TRBD1 as D (5 bases). Trimming took 1 base from V and 0 from J, leaving 8 bases between them. Germline CDR1 is SGHDN and CDR2 is FVKESK. This CDR3 is built from 15 residues. The CDR3, as DNA: TGTGCCAGCAGCCAAGTTGCAGGGAGCACAGATACGCAGTATTTT. It yields the protein CASSQVAGSTDTQYF.

This clonotype was seen at least ten times. The chain links TRBV12-3 or TRBV12-4 to TRBJ1-2; 9 nucleotides agree with TRBD1. This CDR3 contains 13 residues. The trim removed 5 bases at V and 9 bases at J, leaving 7 bases unmatched. The CDR3 loop reads CASSRGQGYSYTF. Here the CDR3 DNA reads TGTGCCAGCAGTCGGGGACAGGGATATAGCTACACCTTC.

This clonotype was seen ten or more times. This rearrangement joins TRBV6-2 or TRBV6-3 to TRBJ2-1; D is undetermined. CDR1 and CDR2 (germline): MNHEY, SVGEGT. The CDR3 has 13 amino acids. V lost 5 bases and J lost 4, with 9 bases in between. The CDR3 DNA reads as TGTGCCAGCAGTACCAGTTCGTACAATGAGCAGTTCTTC. Its translation is CASSTSSYNEQFF.

The table lists this clonotype with many counts. The V and J genes are TRBV18 and TRBJ1-4, with 7 nucleotides matching TRBD1. Trimming cost V 4 bases and J 6 bases; bases outside gene matches: 5. Germline lookup yields CDR1 KGHSH and CDR2 LQKENI. The CDR3 totals 14 residues. CDR3: CASSRGGGDEKLFF. The CDR3 DNA reads as TGTGCCAGCTCACGCGGAGGGGGCGATGAAAAACTGTTTTTT.

The sample holds many counts of this clonotype. The chain links TRBV4-1 to TRBJ2-7, with 10 positions matching TRBD2. Germline lookup yields CDR1 MGHRA and CDR2 YSYEKL. This CDR3 comprises 15 residues. V shed 4 bases, J shed 3 bases, and the junction held 6 bases outside the gene matches. The CDR3 nucleotides read TGCGCCAGCAGCCTCCACGGGACTAGCGTCTACGAGCAGTACTTC. Translating gives CASSLHGTSVYEQYF.

There are many counts of this clonotype. The rearrangement joins TRBV3-1 to TRBJ2-1, with a tentative D call TRBD2 (6 bases). Germline CDR1 LGHDT, CDR2 YNNKEL (reference sequence). V was cut by 0 bases and J by 6 bases, with 18 bases left in between. The CDR3 is 17 amino acids. In DNA, the CDR3 is TGTGCCAGCAGCCAAGATTTGAGACTAGAGGAACCCAATGAGCAGTTCTTC. Amino acids: CASSQDLRLEEPNEQFF.

The sample holds many counts of this clonotype. CDR3 bases: TGTGCCAGCAGTGAAAGCGCGGCCAGCTCCTACAATGAGCAGTTCTTC. Translating it yields CASSESAASSYNEQFF. V and J are TRBV6-1 and TRBJ2-1; no definite D call. Trimming left V 2 bases short and J 0 bases short, with 11 bases between. Germline V gene lookup returns CDR1 MNHNS and CDR2 SASEGT. This CDR3 region has 16 residues.

Many counts were recorded for this clonotype. J is TRBJ2-1 and V is TRBV10-1; 12 bases line up with TRBD2. The CDR3 has 15 residues. The trim removed 5 bases at V and 6 bases at J, leaving 5 bases unmatched. In germline, CDR1 is WNHNN, CDR2 SYGVQD (reference sequence). In nucleotides, the CDR3 is TGCGCCAGCAGTCCACTAGCGGGAGGCCCCAATGAGCAGTTCTTC. Translated: CASSPLAGGPNEQFF.

Ten or more counts support this clonotype. The rearrangement uses TRBV5-1 and TRBJ1-4; TRBD1 is a possible D gene (6 bases). The CDR3 is 14 residues long. Germline V gene lookup returns CDR1 SGHRS and CDR2 YFSETQ. V was clipped by 0 bases and J by 10 bases, with 13 bases between them. CDR3 sequence reads: CASSLAAGAAKLFF. The CDR3 DNA is TGCGCCAGCAGCTTGGCTGCAGGGGCAGCAAAACTGTTTTTT.

Many counts were recorded for this clonotype. The chain is built from TRBV15 and TRBJ1-4; possible D gene TRBD1, 6 bases. The CDR3 has 15 residues. CDR1 is LNHNV, CDR2 YYDKDF, per germline (reference sequence). V was trimmed by 3 bases and J by 5 bases, leaving 13 bases between them. CDR3 nucleotide sequence: TGTGCCACCAGCAGCCCGGGGGGGCCGAATGAAAAACTGTTTTTT. Protein: CATSSPGGPNEKLFF.